This is a list of T cell receptor beta chains from one sample in a study of neurological immune-mediated disorders. A single record per CDR3 protein comes from TCRdb applying MiXCR to the 5' RACE reads. The table has tens of thousands of distinct CDR3 sequences, 4.5% seen once. Sequenced material: PBMCs. These TCRs come from a man between 25 and 39 years old with multiple sclerosis. Both conserved end residues are part of each CDR3. Fields, in order: V gene, CDR3 protein.

TRBV7-6,CASSFGGGWDTEAFF
TRBV24-1,CATSDRFGRGRYNEQFF
TRBV5-1,CASSFPGGTRNTGELFF
TRBV10-3,CAIRSNTVNTEAFF
TRBV5-1,CASSGDTPYGYTF
TRBV10-3,CAITGNYGYTF
TRBV2,CASSVRLSDSPLHF
TRBV5-1,CASSFKGNTEAFF
TRBV12-3/TRBV12-4,CASSFVAGLSSYNEQFF
TRBV4-1,CASSQPGGRNTIYF
TRBV4-1,CASSPRTPMNTEAFF
TRBV6-1,CASSETLTRGQGAYIQYF
TRBV20-1,CSAGQNNQPQHF
TRBV7-9,CASSTSPGPEAFF
TRBV6-6,CASSYRAGAGQETQYF
TRBV6-5,CASSYKLNTEAFF
TRBV7-8,CASSPSGTPLYKRGELFF
TRBV15,CATSRGSDGYGTEAFF
TRBV3-1,CASSPDREAGELFF
TRBV11-3,CASSLLAGGTDTQYF
TRBV4-1,CASSHPPRGIQDGYTF
TRBV12-3/TRBV12-4,CASSMTAPETQYF
TRBV12-3/TRBV12-4,CASSRGQGYNSPLHF
TRBV29-1,CSARSSGNTGELFF
TRBV5-1,CASSSSMTANTEAFF
TRBV5-1,CASSPGRGYTEAFF
TRBV5-6,CASSLTALRNTGELFF
TRBV29-1,CSVEGTGRRTEAFF
TRBV2,CASSEGTPEAFF
TRBV7-8,CASSPSGDRGQRRGYTF
TRBV7-2,CASSQLLWTGRAADTQYF
TRBV10-2,CASSDPLRSRLSEAFF
TRBV14,CASSQGGQGVETEAFF
TRBV9,CASSVQGGGNEKLFF
TRBV7-6,CASSRGLNTEAFF
TRBV7-9,CASSLPGTDEAFF
TRBV5-6,CASGHTGQGTNEQFF
TRBV12-3/TRBV12-4,CASSWTSGGTQYF
TRBV24-1,CATSDLPSMNTEAFF
TRBV5-1,CASSLAKGLGETQYF
TRBV20-1,CSARQLAGEVETQYF
TRBV7-3,CASSLLGTDYNEQFF